These 27 T cell receptor beta chains originate from one sample sequenced in a study of siplizumab effects on memory and regulatory T cells. The table came from immunoSEQ multiplex PCR; TCRdb's copy has only in-frame clones and leaves some out. Here the sample spans some 97,000 clones, 85% to 95% being singletons. The sample was non-Treg CD4+ T cells sorted from blood. Source of these receptors: a human donor in good health.

The CDR3 nucleotides read TGTGCCAGCAGCTTTGGACTAGCGGGGGAACCATTCTACGAGCAGTACTTC. Translating it yields CASSFGLAGEPFYEQYF. V and J are TRBV11-2 and TRBJ2-7; 13 positions agree with TRBD2. Germline assignment: CDR1 SGHAT and CDR2 FQNNGV. CDR3 size: 17 residues. The trim removed 3 bases at V and 3 bases at J, leaving 8 bases unmatched.

The chain employs TRBV5-8 and TRBJ1-3; D is unresolved. The CDR3 is made up of 14 amino acids. Trimming stripped 1 base from V and 4 bases from J, with 9 bases between. Looked up from germline, CDR1 is SGHTS and CDR2 is YDEGEE. CDR3 protein: CASSLSSSGNTIYF. The CDR3, as DNA: TGTGCCAGCAGCTTGAGTTCAAGCGGAAACACCATATATTTT.

V and J are TRBV6-1 and TRBJ1-5, with D tentatively TRBD1 (5 bases). This CDR3 region has 13 residues. Germline V gives CDR1 MNHNS, CDR2 SASEGT. V was shortened by 5 bases and J by 4 bases, with 9 bases between the two germline ends. The CDR3 DNA follows: TGTGCCAGCAGTAACCAGGGAAATCAGCCCCAGCATTTT. Protein product: CASSNQGNQPQHF.

This rearrangement joins TRBV30 to TRBJ2-6; D gene uncertain. The ends were cut back, 0 bases at V and 0 bases at J, with 9 bases in the middle. Germline assignment: CDR1 GTSNPN and CDR2 SVGIG (reference sequence). The CDR3 length is 16 residues. In nucleotides, the CDR3 is TGTGCCTGGAGTGTACCGGATACCTCTGGGGCCAACGTCCTGACTTTC. This gives the protein CAWSVPDTSGANVLTF.

This rearrangement joins TRBV7-9 to TRBJ2-7; D is perhaps TRBD2 (7 bases). Trimming took 5 bases from V and 3 from J, leaving 17 bases between them. Germline CDR1 reads SEHNR; CDR2 reads FQNEAQ (reference sequence). The CDR3 sequence is 15 residues long. The CDR3 DNA reads as TGTGCCAGCAGCCCGAGGGGGGGGGTTGGCTACGAGCAGTACTTC. Amino acid sequence: CASSPRGGVGYEQYF.

The chain is built from TRBV2 and TRBJ2-5; D is possibly TRBD2 (5 bases). CDR1 is SNHLY and CDR2 is FYNNEI in the germline V gene. With 7 bases removed from V and 2 bases from J, the gap between germline ends came to 8 bases. The length of the CDR3 is 12 residues. CDR3: CASKRTQETQYF. The CDR3, as DNA: TGTGCCAGCAAGCGGACTCAAGAGACCCAGTACTTC.

The gene calls are TRBV2 and TRBJ2-5; the D gene is possibly TRBD1 (6 bases). Germline CDR1 and CDR2: SNHLY and FYNNEI. V lost 7 bases and J 5 bases, leaving 17 bases between the germline ends. The CDR3 consists of 14 residues. CDR3: CASNKGVDGETQYF. The CDR3 DNA is TGTGCCAGCAATAAGGGGGTGGATGGCGAGACCCAGTACTTC.

CDR3 in DNA: TGTGCCAGCAGCAAAGGTGGCAAAGAGGACACTGAAGCTTTCTTT. This sequence encodes CASSKGGKEDTEAFF. This chain links TRBV21-1 with TRBJ1-1. TRBV21-1 is shown as a pseudogene. This CDR3 contains 15 residues.

V gene TRBV15 combines with J gene TRBJ2-7; D is unresolved. The CDR3 length is 13 residues. Germline CDR1 LNHNV, CDR2 YYDKDF (reference sequence). Deletions cut 5 bases from V and 2 bases from J, with 10 bases between. In nucleotides, the CDR3 is TGTGCCACCAGCCTATCGCAGGCCTACGAGCAGTACTTC. It encodes CATSLSQAYEQYF.

The chain recombines TRBV5-1 with TRBJ1-2; D gene uncertain. CDR1 is SGHRS and CDR2 is YFSETQ in the germline V gene. V shed 3 bases and J shed 0 bases, with 6 bases lying between them. This CDR3 comprises 13 residues. CDR3 protein: CASSYEANYGYTF. The CDR3 region has the DNA TGCGCCAGCAGCTACGAAGCTAACTATGGCTACACCTTC.

The chain employs TRBV19 and TRBJ1-1; maybe TRBD1 (6 bases). Germline V gene lookup returns CDR1 LNHDA and CDR2 SQIVND (reference sequence). Deletions cut 5 bases from V and 0 bases from J, with 13 bases between. The CDR3 is made up of 15 amino acids. CDR3 nucleotides: TGTGCCAGTAGTCTCAGACAGGAATTGAACACTGAAGCTTTCTTT. This sequence encodes CASSLRQELNTEAFF.

The chain carries TRBV5-1 and TRBJ2-7; the D gene is possibly TRBD2 (6 bases). There are 14 residues in the CDR3. Per the germline V gene, CDR1 is SGHRS and CDR2 is YFSETQ. The germline V and J ends were trimmed by 1 base and 3 bases, with 11 bases remaining between them. CDR3 nucleotide sequence: TGCGCCAGCAGCTTGTCGGCGGGGAACTACGAGCAGTACTTC. Encoded protein: CASSLSAGNYEQYF.

The chain combines TRBV5-6 with TRBJ2-7; TRBD2 agrees at 7 bases. Germline loops: CDR1 SGHDT, CDR2 YYEEEE. Trimming cost V 2 bases and J 5 bases; bases outside gene matches: 10. The CDR3 length is 15 residues. The CDR3 coding sequence is TGTGCCAGCAGCTTCGGTGTATCGGGAGGCGACGAGCAGTACTTC. Its translation: CASSFGVSGGDEQYF.

The CDR3, as DNA: TGTGCCAGCAGCTTGGGCGGGAGTCGAGAGACCCAGTACTTC. The encoded protein is CASSLGGSRETQYF. This chain joins TRBV7-9 and TRBJ2-5; 7 nucleotides match TRBD2. Trimming took 3 bases from V and 4 from J; bases not matched to a gene: 5. Per the germline V gene, CDR1 is SEHNR and CDR2 is FQNEAQ (reference sequence). CDR3 length: 14 amino acids.

This clone was seen only once. The chain joins TRBV5-1 to TRBJ2-5, with D possibly matching TRBD2 (6 bases). CDR1 and CDR2 from the germline V gene are SGHRS and YFSETQ. This CDR3 has 14 amino acids. The germline V and J ends were trimmed by 2 bases and 3 bases, with 11 bases remaining between them. The CDR3 here is CASSFGRGKETQYF. The CDR3 bases are TGCGCCAGCAGCTTCGGACGGGGGAAAGAGACCCAGTACTTC.

This chain links TRBV14 with TRBJ2-1; 10 positions match TRBD2. The CDR3 contains 14 residues. Germline V gene sequence: CDR1 SGHDN, CDR2 FVKESK. V was clipped by 2 bases and J by 9 bases; unmatched bases: 4. CDR3 nucleotides: TGTGCCAGCAGCCAACCGGGACTAGCGATTGAGCAGTTCTTC. Protein product: CASSQPGLAIEQFF.

J is TRBJ2-7 and V is TRBV7-2; the D gene is possibly TRBD1 (6 bases). CDR1 SGHTA and CDR2 FQGNSA come from the germline V gene. Trimming stripped 0 bases from V and 7 bases from J, with 13 bases between. The CDR3 spans 14 residues. The CDR3 nucleotides are TGTGCCAGCAGCTTAGCCCGGGACATGGGGGAGCAGTACTTC. It translates to CASSLARDMGEQYF.

The V call is TRBV7-9, the J call TRBJ2-5, with D possibly matching TRBD2 (5 bases). The CDR3 runs 16 residues. The V end was cut by 2 bases, the J end by 5 bases, with 18 bases between. Germline CDR1 is SEHNR and CDR2 is FQNEAQ (reference sequence). The CDR3 DNA reads as TGTGCCAGCAGCTTAAAGGGATGGGCTAGCAGTGAGACCCAGTACTTC. It translates to CASSLKGWASSETQYF.

The rearrangement links TRBV5-6 to TRBJ2-5, with D perhaps TRBD1 (6 bases). Between the trimmed V and J ends, which lost 6 bases and 7 bases, there was a span of 10 bases. This CDR3 spans 11 amino acids. Germline values: CDR1 SGHDT, CDR2 YYEEEE. The CDR3 DNA is TGTGCCAGCACCGAAGGGGGGACCCAGTACTTC. Translated: CASTEGGTQYF.

V and J are TRBV7-9 and TRBJ2-1; the match to TRBD1 covers 8 bases. The CDR3 extends over 15 amino acids. Unmatched junction bases numbered 6, after V lost 5 bases and J lost 3 bases. CDR1 and CDR2 from the germline V gene are SEHNR and FQNEAQ (reference sequence). The DNA of the CDR3 is TGTGCCAGCAGCCCAGGGGGCAGTTTCTACAATGAGCAGTTCTTC. It is translated as CASSPGGSFYNEQFF.

The J gene is TRBJ1-1, the V gene TRBV6-5; D not resolved. The V and J ends lost 0 bases and 1 base respectively, with 6 bases between them. Germline-derived CDR1 and CDR2 are MNHEY and SVGAGI. The CDR3 spans 14 residues. The CDR3 DNA reads as TGTGCCAGCAGTTACTCAGCCAAGAACACTGAAGCTTTCTTT. Its translation is CASSYSAKNTEAFF.

The rearrangement uses TRBV19 and TRBJ1-5; 7 positions agree with TRBD1. CDR3 size: 15 residues. Trimming removed 3 bases from V and 5 bases from J; junction bases left unmatched: 7. Germline CDR1 and CDR2: LNHDA and SQIVND (reference sequence). The CDR3 DNA follows: TGTGCCAGTAGTATTTTGGACAGGACCGATCAGCCCCAGCATTTT. Protein: CASSILDRTDQPQHF.

V gene TRBV4-2 combines with J gene TRBJ1-2, with TRBD1 matching 8 bases. J was trimmed by 2 bases and V by 3 bases; bases with no gene match: 2. Germline values: CDR1 LGHNA, CDR2 YNFKEQ. The CDR3 sequence is 14 residues long. CDR3 protein: CASSQDRVNYGYTF. CDR3 nucleotides: TGTGCCAGCAGCCAGGACAGGGTAAACTATGGCTACACCTTC.

This chain joins TRBV2 and TRBJ2-3; tentative D call: TRBD1 (6 bases). Germline loops: CDR1 SNHLY, CDR2 FYNNEI. Between the trimmed V and J ends, which lost 3 bases and 6 bases, there was a span of 19 bases. The CDR3 runs to 16 residues. CDR3 protein: CASSERGISIRDTQYF. Written as DNA, the CDR3 is TGTGCCAGCAGTGAGAGGGGGATATCAATTAGGGATACGCAGTATTTT.

This chain uses TRBV7-2 with TRBJ1-1; D ambiguous. The V and J ends lost 5 bases and 0 bases respectively, with 7 bases between them. In germline, CDR1 is SGHTA, CDR2 FQGNSA. This CDR3 has 13 residues. The CDR3 nucleotides read TGTGCCAGCAGCCCGGGGTTGAACACTGAAGCTTTCTTT. The encoded protein is CASSPGLNTEAFF.

This clone was observed a single time. This specimen includes other DNA sequences encoding the same CDR3. The chain employs TRBV19 and TRBJ1-1; D may be TRBD1 (6 bases). The CDR3 loop spans 13 amino acids. Germline values: CDR1 LNHDA, CDR2 SQIVND (reference sequence). The ends were cut back, 3 bases at V and 2 bases at J, with 7 bases in the middle. The CDR3 here is CASSIRGNTEAFF. DNA of the CDR3: TGTGCCAGTAGTATCAGGGGTAACACTGAAGCTTTCTTT.

V gene TRBV4-1 combines with J gene TRBJ1-3; D is unclear. Germline values: CDR1 MGHRA, CDR2 YSYEKL. CDR3 length: 15 amino acids. The V end lost 5 bases, the J end lost 4 bases, and 15 bases lay between the germline ends. CDR3 nucleotides: TGCGCCAGCAGCTTTCGACTGGGTATGGGAAACACCATATATTTT. Encoded protein: CASSFRLGMGNTIYF.